This passage covers 25 T cell receptor beta chains from one sample sequenced in a study of cytotoxic CD8 clonotypes in ibrutinib-treated CLL. The repertoire was sequenced with immunoSEQ multiplex PCR; TCRdb's copy has only in-frame clones and lacks some. The sample contains 150,000 to 200,000 clones, roughly 84% of which appear only once. Specimen: PBMCs, collected at disease progression, from a patient treated with ibrutinib. These receptors were obtained from a human donor with chronic lymphocytic leukemia.

The rearrangement uses TRBV5-1 and TRBJ2-5, with D unclear. V was pared by 2 bases and J by 0 bases, with 5 bases between. Germline CDR1 is SGHRS and CDR2 is YFSETQ. The CDR3 consists of 13 residues. CDR3 residues: CASSFDNQETQYF. The CDR3 DNA sequence: TGCGCCAGCAGCTTCGACAACCAAGAGACCCAGTACTTC.

The rearrangement uses TRBV11-3 and TRBJ1-2, with D possibly matching TRBD1 (5 bases). CDR3 length: 15 residues. V lost 5 bases to trimming and J lost 8 bases, with 21 bases between them. Germline CDR1 is SGHNT and CDR2 is YENEEA. The CDR3 sequence: CASSQVGRDPGGYTF. The CDR3 nucleotides read TGTGCCAGCAGCCAAGTAGGCAGGGATCCGGGCGGCTACACCTTC.

This chain connects TRBV6-6 to TRBJ2-2; no clear D gene. Per germline, CDR1 MNHNY and CDR2 SVGAGI (reference sequence). Trimming left V 6 bases short and J 7 bases short, with 12 bases between. CDR3 length: 13 amino acids. DNA of the CDR3: TGTGCCAGCAGCCCTCCTAACGGCGGGGAGCTGTTTTTT. This codes for CASSPPNGGELFF.

This chain uses TRBV9 with TRBJ1-2, with D unclear. CDR1 is SGDLS and CDR2 is YYNGEE in the germline V gene. Between the trimmed V and J ends, which lost 5 bases and 0 bases, there was a span of 8 bases. CDR3 length: 13 amino acids. CDR3 coding DNA: TGTGCCAGCAGTCGGAATTCTAACTATGGCTACACCTTC. Amino acid sequence: CASSRNSNYGYTF.

This clone was seen once. This sequence joins TRBV5-1 and TRBJ2-7, with 12 bases matching TRBD2. V shed 4 bases and J 5 bases; nucleotides not matched to a gene: 7. This CDR3 has 15 amino acids. The V gene's germline CDR1 is SGHRS and CDR2 YFSETQ. The CDR3 here is CASSLSSGRADEQYF. The CDR3 DNA sequence: TGCGCCAGCAGCCTCTCTAGCGGGAGGGCCGACGAGCAGTACTTC. Full variable domain (remainder filled in from reference TRBV5-1 and TRBJ2-7): KAGVTQTPRYLIKTRGQQVTLSCSPISGHRSVSWYQQTPGQGLQFLFEYFSETQRNKGNFPGRFSGRQFSNSRSEMNVSTLELGDSALYLCASSLSSGRADEQYFGPGTRLTVT.

The chain employs TRBV7-8 and TRBJ2-7; D is unclear. This CDR3 contains 14 residues. The germline V gene encodes CDR1 SGHVS and CDR2 FQNEAQ. Trimming stripped 5 bases from V and 2 bases from J, with 13 bases between. CDR3 region: CASSPPVFAYEQYF. CDR3 nucleotides: TGTGCCAGCAGCCCCCCTGTCTTTGCCTACGAGCAGTACTTC.

The sample holds one count of this clone. This chain joins TRBV6-6 and TRBJ2-7; 12 bases line up with TRBD2. Trimming at V came to 0 bases and at J to 4 bases, leaving 4 bases not matched to a gene. Germline CDR1 MNHNY, CDR2 SVGAGI (reference sequence). This CDR3 comprises 16 residues. The CDR3, as DNA: TGTGCCAGCAGTTACTCTTCTAGCGGGGGGGAGTACGAGCAGTACTTC. Amino acids: CASSYSSSGGEYEQYF.

CDR3 bases: TGTGCCAGCAGCTTAGGGCAGGGGTATGGGAACACTGAAGCTTTCTTT. It translates to CASSLGQGYGNTEAFF. This sequence joins TRBV7-8 and TRBJ1-1, with a possible D match to TRBD1 (6 bases). Germline CDR1 is SGHVS and CDR2 is FQNEAQ. This CDR3 region has 16 residues. Trimming removed 1 base at V and 1 base at J, with 13 bases between.

The rearrangement uses TRBV4-1 and TRBJ2-7; 12 bases map to TRBD2. CDR1 MGHRA and CDR2 YSYEKL come from the germline V gene. The CDR3 consists of 18 residues. V dropped 4 bases and J dropped 1; count of bases not matched to a gene: 11. CDR3 nucleotide sequence: TGCGCCAGCAGCCTGAGTGACACTAGCGGGAGGACTTCCTACGAGCAGTACTTC. Its protein product is CASSLSDTSGRTSYEQYF.

This sequence joins TRBV7-9 and TRBJ1-4; D is uncertain. V was pared by 7 bases and J by 7 bases, with 16 bases between. This CDR3 comprises 14 residues. Germline CDR1 and CDR2: SEHNR and FQNEAQ (reference sequence). CDR3 in amino acids: CASNTLEAPEKLFF. The CDR3 nucleotides are TGTGCCAGCAACACCCTAGAAGCGCCTGAAAAACTGTTTTTT.

The chain uses TRBV4-2 and TRBJ1-1, with no clear D. Per the germline V gene, CDR1 is LGHNA and CDR2 is YNFKEQ. Trimming stripped 5 bases from V and 0 bases from J, with 10 bases between. This CDR3 region has 14 residues. The CDR3, as DNA: TGTGCCAGCAGCGGAGGAGTCATGAACACTGAAGCTTTCTTT. It encodes CASSGGVMNTEAFF.

The J gene is TRBJ1-1, the V gene TRBV23-1, with D possibly matching TRBD1 (6 bases). TRBV23-1 carries the ORF label, with uncertain function. The CDR3 runs 16 residues. V lost 4 bases and J lost 0, with 15 bases in between. CDR3 protein: CASSPPGDTMNTEAFF. The CDR3 coding sequence is TGCGCCAGCAGTCCCCCCGGGGACACGATGAACACTGAAGCTTTCTTT.

This clone has only a few counts. The V gene is TRBV7-8, the J gene TRBJ1-5; 9 positions match TRBD1. V dropped 5 bases and J dropped 0; count of bases not matched to a gene: 11. CDR1 and CDR2 (germline): SGHVS, FQNEAQ. CDR3 size: 18 residues. The CDR3 DNA sequence: TGTGCCAGCAGCCAGGGGGACAGGGCACCCTATAGCAATCAGCCCCAGCATTTT. This codes for CASSQGDRAPYSNQPQHF.

The chain carries TRBV13 and TRBJ2-1; 7 bases agree with TRBD1. This CDR3 has 16 amino acids. After removal of 0 bases from V and 3 bases from J, the junction contained 5 bases not matched to a gene. Germline V CDR1 and CDR2: PRHDT, FYEKMQ (reference sequence). DNA for the CDR3: TGTGCCAGCAGCTTAGGCCCAGGGGGTGACTACAATGAGCAGTTCTTC. Residues: CASSLGPGGDYNEQFF.

This clone has a single count. V is TRBV19 and J is TRBJ1-5; tentatively, D is TRBD1 (6 bases). The CDR3 contains 18 residues. From germline, CDR1 is LNHDA and CDR2 SQIVND (reference sequence). V lost 3 bases to trimming and J lost 0 bases, with 18 bases between them. CDR3 residues: CASSITPPGVFSNQPQHF. The CDR3 DNA reads as TGTGCCAGTAGTATTACACCCCCAGGGGTCTTTAGCAATCAGCCCCAGCATTTT.

The rearrangement uses TRBV5-8 and TRBJ1-2, with a tentative D call TRBD1 (5 bases). Germline V gives CDR1 SGHTS, CDR2 YDEGEE. CDR3 length: 12 residues. V lost 4 bases and J lost 4, with 8 bases in between. The CDR3 is CASSPGGYGYTF. For the CDR3, the DNA is TGTGCCAGCAGCCCGGGGGGCTATGGCTACACCTTC.

The gene calls are TRBV2 and TRBJ2-5, with D possibly TRBD1 on 6 matching bases. V was clipped by 7 bases and J by 4 bases, with 19 bases between them. The CDR3 totals 15 residues. Germline values: CDR1 SNHLY, CDR2 FYNNEI. The CDR3 region has the DNA TGTGCCAGCAACCTAAGTGAAGGGGGTCGAGAGACCCAGTACTTC. This translates into CASNLSEGGRETQYF.

This CDR3 reads CAWTSGSLSRGYTF. In nucleotides, the CDR3 is TGTGCCTGGACTTCAGGGAGTTTGTCACGTGGCTACACCTTC. V usage is TRBV30 and J usage is TRBJ1-2; perhaps TRBD1 as D (5 bases). V lost 4 bases and J lost 7, with 19 bases in between. The CDR3 length is 14 residues. Germline values: CDR1 GTSNPN, CDR2 SVGIG (reference sequence).

J is TRBJ1-2 and V is TRBV25-1, with TRBD1 matching over 7 bases. V was pared by 6 bases and J by 4 bases, with 8 bases of the junction left unmatched. Germline V gene lookup returns CDR1 MGHDK and CDR2 SYGVNS. CDR3 length: 14 amino acids. In nucleotides, the CDR3 is TGTGCCAGCAGCAAACAGGGGTTACCCTATGGCTACACCTTC. Protein: CASSKQGLPYGYTF.

This sequence joins TRBV4-1 and TRBJ1-2; D gene ambiguous. This CDR3 is 16 amino acids long. Germline V gene sequence: CDR1 MGHRA, CDR2 YSYEKL. Between the trimmed V and J ends, which lost 0 bases and 4 bases, there was a span of 15 bases. CDR3: CASSQEGGVRLYGYTF. CDR3 nucleotides: TGCGCCAGCAGCCAAGAAGGTGGCGTCAGACTCTATGGCTACACCTTC.

This clone was picked up a small number of times. The CDR3 DNA reads TGTGCCATCAGGGGGACAGGGGAAGAGACCCAGTACTTC. Translation gives CAIRGTGEETQYF. J is TRBJ2-5 and V is TRBV10-3; 10 nucleotides line up with TRBD1. Germline trimming cut 6 bases from V and 3 bases from J; bases unmatched to any gene: 1. CDR1 ENHRY and CDR2 SYGVKD come from the germline V gene. CDR3 length equals 13 residues.

The V and J genes are TRBV7-6 and TRBJ2-1; possibly TRBD2 for D (6 bases). The V gene's germline CDR1 is SGHVS and CDR2 FNYEAQ. Trimming cost V 7 bases and J 5 bases, with 21 bases left between them. The CDR3 sequence is 16 residues long. The CDR3 protein is CASTAVLAYDNNEQFF. The CDR3, as DNA: TGTGCCAGCACGGCGGTACTAGCCTACGATAACAATGAGCAGTTCTTC.

The rearrangement uses TRBV5-1 and TRBJ2-5; 7 bases line up with TRBD1. Germline V lookup: CDR1 SGHRS, CDR2 YFSETQ. The CDR3 runs to 15 residues. V lost 2 bases to trimming and J lost 1 base; unmatched junction nucleotides: 5. CDR3 coding DNA: TGCGCCAGCAGCTTCATGCCAGGGGGCCAAGAGACCCAGTACTTC. Translation gives CASSFMPGGQETQYF.

Comment on this clone: At the DNA level, this CDR3 is encoded by other sequences in the same sample as well. This chain uses TRBV5-6 with TRBJ2-7; TRBD2 matches 11 bases. V shed 4 bases, J shed 5 bases, and the junction held 8 bases outside the gene matches. Germline V gene lookup returns CDR1 SGHDT and CDR2 YYEEEE. The CDR3 has 15 amino acids. The CDR3: CASSRGGLAGNEQYF. In DNA form, the CDR3 reads TGTGCCAGCAGCCGTGGAGGACTAGCGGGTAACGAGCAGTACTTC.

This clone came up a few times. The V gene is TRBV6-1, the J gene TRBJ1-1; unclear D gene. Germline V gives CDR1 MNHNS, CDR2 SASEGT. The CDR3 is 12 residues long. The V and J ends lost 1 base and 11 bases respectively, with 11 bases between them. The CDR3 here is CASSEVLIKAFF. CDR3 sequence (DNA): TGTGCCAGCAGTGAAGTTCTTATTAAGGCTTTCTTT.